The 25 T cell receptor beta chains given below trace back to one sample, sequenced in a study of cytomegalovirus exposure and HLA in healthy donors (dated by TCRdb to the late 2010s). The library relied on the immunoSEQ multiplex PCR assay. The immuneACCESS repertoire file appears here via TCRdb, limited to in-frame rearrangements. These files lack a portion of the clones; in checked studies, under half of the deficit traces to unresolved V genes, and the cause of the others is not known. In all, the sample holds approximately 59,000 clones, and around 92% of those were seen once. The ten most abundant clones make up under 5.5% of the sample. Sequences were obtained from PBMCs. Receptors were obtained from a man aged 18 to 29 in good health and CMV-seropositive.

The V and J genes are TRBV9 and TRBJ2-2; perhaps TRBD1 as D (5 bases). The germline V and J ends were trimmed by 3 bases and 0 bases, with 6 bases remaining between them. The germline CDR1 and CDR2 sequences are SGDLS and YYNGEE. This CDR3 contains 14 residues. The CDR3 is CASSATANTGELFF. DNA for the CDR3: TGTGCCAGCAGCGCGACAGCGAACACCGGGGAGCTGTTTTTT.

The genes are TRBV28 and TRBJ2-4; maybe TRBD2 (5 bases). The CDR3 sequence is 15 residues long. Trimming removed 3 bases from V and 1 base from J, with 10 bases in between. CDR1 and CDR2 (germline): MDHEN, SYDVKM. The DNA of the CDR3 is TGTGCCAGCAGTTTGGGTCGCGGGGCCAAAAACATTCAGTACTTC. It specifies CASSLGRGAKNIQYF. Based on the CDR3 plus reference TRBV28 and TRBJ2-4, the full variable domain is DVKVTQSSRYLVKRTGEKVFLECVQDMDHENMFWYRQDPGLGLRLIYFSYDVKMKEKGDIPEGYSVSREKKERFSLILESASTNQTSMYLCASSLGRGAKNIQYFGAGTRLSVL.

This clone was seen a single time. The CDR3, as DNA: TGTGCCAGCAGCAAAGTGGGCAGGTGCCAAGAGACCCAGTACTTC. Its protein product is CASSKVGRCQETQYF. The rearrangement joins TRBV21-1 to TRBJ2-5; TRBD1, as called in the table, went unchecked against the DNA. TRBV21-1 is a pseudogene segment. The length of the CDR3 is 15 residues.

This clone was observed a single time. The J gene is TRBJ2-3, the V gene TRBV28; 7 bases are a match to TRBD2. CDR3 size: 15 residues. The V gene's germline CDR1 is MDHEN and CDR2 SYDVKM. The trim removed 4 bases at V and 2 bases at J, leaving 6 bases unmatched. DNA of the CDR3: TGTGCCAGCAGTTCCGGGACTACGTTCACAGATACGCAGTATTTT. It encodes CASSSGTTFTDTQYF. The variable domain in full, with the rest retrieved from reference TRBV28 and TRBJ2-3, is DVKVTQSSRYLVKRTGEKVFLECVQDMDHENMFWYRQDPGLGLRLIYFSYDVKMKEKGDIPEGYSVSREKKERFSLILESASTNQTSMYLCASSSGTTFTDTQYFGPGTRLTVL.

This CDR3 is CAWGYRGNTEAFF. The CDR3 nucleotides read TGTGCCTGGGGCTACAGGGGAAACACTGAAGCTTTCTTT. This rearrangement joins TRBV30 to TRBJ1-1; 7 positions match TRBD1. Trimming removed 5 bases from V and 2 bases from J; junction bases left unmatched: 5. Germline V gene lookup returns CDR1 GTSNPN and CDR2 SVGIG (reference sequence). The CDR3 is 13 residues long.

The rearrangement uses TRBV30 and TRBJ2-3; 12 positions match TRBD2. V lost 0 bases, J lost 6 bases, and 4 bases stayed unmatched. Per germline, CDR1 GTSNPN and CDR2 SVGIG (reference sequence). The CDR3 totals 15 residues. CDR3 protein: CAWSVRLAGEDTQYF. CDR3 in DNA: TGTGCCTGGAGTGTAAGACTAGCGGGAGAGGATACGCAGTATTTT.

The chain has TRBV5-1 and TRBJ2-5, with D perhaps matching TRBD2 (5 bases). V was clipped by 0 bases and J by 5 bases, with 14 bases between them. Per the germline V gene, CDR1 is SGHRS and CDR2 is YFSETQ. This CDR3 has 15 residues. This CDR3 is CASSLGPLGGETQYF. The CDR3 DNA reads as TGCGCCAGCAGCTTGGGACCCCTAGGCGGGGAGACCCAGTACTTC.

The chain joins TRBV6-5 to TRBJ2-5, with TRBD2 matching 13 bases. There are 15 residues in the CDR3. Trimming cost V 5 bases and J 5 bases; bases outside gene matches: 5. CDR1 is MNHEY, CDR2 SVGAGI, per germline. The CDR3 sequence is CASSPGLAGVETQYF. CDR3 in DNA: TGTGCCAGCAGTCCCGGACTAGCGGGAGTTGAGACCCAGTACTTC.

V gene TRBV6-1 combines with J gene TRBJ1-1, with D unresolved. Trimming pared 2 bases from V and 8 bases from J, leaving 9 bases between. CDR1 and CDR2 (germline): MNHNS, SASEGT. The CDR3 spans 12 residues. CDR3 protein: CASSEIRSEAFF. CDR3 nucleotide sequence: TGTGCCAGCAGTGAAATCAGATCCGAAGCTTTCTTT.

Here the CDR3 DNA reads TGTGCCAGCAGCTCCCGGACAGGGACCTCCTACGAGCAGTACTTC. Its protein product is CASSSRTGTSYEQYF. The V call is TRBV7-9, the J call TRBJ2-7; 8 positions match TRBD1. The V gene's germline CDR1 is SEHNR and CDR2 FQNEAQ (reference sequence). CDR3 length: 15 amino acids. After removal of 4 bases from V and 0 bases from J, the junction contained 5 bases not matched to a gene.

This sequence joins TRBV28 and TRBJ2-1, with TRBD2 identical over 10 bases. Germline CDR1 reads MDHEN; CDR2 reads SYDVKM. The CDR3 is 15 residues long. With V trimmed by 8 bases and J by 8 bases, 12 bases remained unmatched. The CDR3 coding sequence is TGTGCCAGCGCCGAACTAGCGGGGCGGGGCGATGAGCAGTTCTTC. This sequence encodes CASAELAGRGDEQFF.

The rearrangement joins TRBV27 to TRBJ1-5; 8 nucleotides match TRBD1. Germline CDR1 and CDR2: MNHEY and SMNVEV (reference sequence). Trimming took 6 bases from V and 5 from J; bases not matched to a gene: 9. The CDR3 consists of 15 residues. As DNA, the CDR3 is TGTGCCAGCAGATCGCAGGGGGCGTGGGATCAGCCCCAGCATTTT. This translates into CASRSQGAWDQPQHF.

This chain uses TRBV6-1 with TRBJ2-3; TRBD2 agrees at 11 bases. The trim removed 7 bases at V and 3 bases at J, leaving 6 bases unmatched. Germline loops: CDR1 MNHNS, CDR2 SASEGT. The length of the CDR3 is 15 residues. Here the CDR3 reads CASTLGLAETDTQYF. As DNA, the CDR3 is TGTGCCAGCACCCTGGGACTAGCGGAAACAGATACGCAGTATTTT.

For the CDR3, the DNA is TGTGCCAGCAGCTTAGAACGGGAGGGCTACGAGCAGTACTTC. Protein: CASSLEREGYEQYF. This chain links TRBV7-9 with TRBJ2-7, with 8 bases lining up with TRBD2. Germline lookup yields CDR1 SEHNR and CDR2 FQNEAQ (reference sequence). The CDR3 is made up of 14 amino acids. With V trimmed by 1 base and J by 3 bases, 2 bases remained unmatched.

This clone was detected only a few times. The J gene is TRBJ1-1, the V gene TRBV30, with D possibly being TRBD1 (5 bases). Germline CDR1 GTSNPN, CDR2 SVGIG (reference sequence). This CDR3 is 11 amino acids long. V lost 4 bases and J lost 11, with 14 bases in between. CDR3 nucleotides: TGTGCCTGGACCCACGGGGGTACGGCTTTCTTT. Translation: CAWTHGGTAFF.

The chain couples TRBV2 to TRBJ2-7, with D maybe TRBD1 (6 bases). The V and J ends lost 11 bases and 2 bases respectively, with 31 bases between them. The CDR3 runs to 18 residues. The germline CDR1 and CDR2 sequences are SNHLY and FYNNEI. The CDR3 here is CAGSRGSTGTNLAYEQYF. In DNA form, the CDR3 reads TGTGCCGGGTCTAGAGGGTCGACCGGGACAAACCTTGCCTACGAGCAGTACTTC.

The chain carries TRBV27 and TRBJ2-1, with TRBD2 matching over 9 bases. Germline assignment: CDR1 MNHEY and CDR2 SMNVEV (reference sequence). With V trimmed by 6 bases and J by 5 bases, 11 bases remained unmatched. The CDR3 extends over 16 amino acids. CDR3 nucleotide sequence: TGTGCCAGCAGGAGCCTTAGCGGGAGCACGGACAATGAGCAGTTCTTC. This encodes CASRSLSGSTDNEQFF.

The rearrangement uses TRBV5-5 and TRBJ2-3; 12 nucleotides line up with TRBD1. From germline, CDR1 is SGHKS and CDR2 YYEKEE (reference sequence). J lost 3 bases, V lost 2 bases, and 7 bases had no gene match. The CDR3 runs to 17 residues. The DNA of the CDR3 is TGTGCCAGCAGCTTATCGGGACAGGGGGCAGTGACAGATACGCAGTATTTT. Translation: CASSLSGQGAVTDTQYF.

This chain joins TRBV2 and TRBJ2-3; TRBD2 matches at 12 bases. CDR3 size: 15 residues. Germline assignment: CDR1 SNHLY and CDR2 FYNNEI. V gave up 4 bases and J gave up 4 bases; unmatched junction bases: 3. The CDR3 DNA reads as TGTGCCAGCAGTGGACTAGCGGGAGTACCAGATACGCAGTATTTT. Amino acids: CASSGLAGVPDTQYF.

This chain links TRBV2 with TRBJ2-7; the match to TRBD2 covers 11 bases. Germline CDR1 reads SNHLY; CDR2 reads FYNNEI. Trimming at V came to 6 bases and at J to 1 base, leaving 2 bases not matched to a gene. This CDR3 region has 14 residues. The CDR3 coding sequence is TGTGCCAGCAGGTCTAGCGGGAGGTCCTACGAGCAGTACTTC. As protein: CASRSSGRSYEQYF.

In nucleotides, the CDR3 is TGTGCTACTCCGACAGGGAGCTCCAGCAATCAGCCCCAGCATTTT. Its translation: CATPTGSSSNQPQHF. The genes are TRBV12-5 and TRBJ1-5; 7 nucleotides match TRBD1. V shed 10 bases and J 1 base; nucleotides not matched to a gene: 10. Germline CDR1 reads LGHNT; CDR2 reads FRNRAP. The CDR3 covers 15 residues. The full variable domain, completed using reference TRBV12-5 and TRBJ1-5, is DARVTQTPRHKVTEMGQEVTMRCQPILGHNTVFWYRQTMMQGLELLAYFRNRAPLDDSGMPKDRFSAEMPDATLATLKIQPSEPRDSAVYFCATPTGSSSNQPQHFGDGTRLSIL.

This clone appeared a single time. The chain recombines TRBV28 with TRBJ1-4, with unresolved D. CDR3 size: 15 residues. V lost 8 bases, J lost 4 bases, and 17 bases lay in between. CDR1 and CDR2 from the germline V gene are MDHEN and SYDVKM. The DNA for the CDR3 is TGTGCCAGCTCCGATCCCGGGATATATAATGAAAAACTGTTTTTT. This encodes CASSDPGIYNEKLFF.

The V call is TRBV15, the J call TRBJ2-7, with a possible D match to TRBD1 (6 bases). CDR1 is LNHNV and CDR2 is YYDKDF in the germline V gene (reference sequence). Deletions cut 5 bases from V and 2 bases from J, with 10 bases between. The CDR3 sequence is 13 residues long. CDR3 in amino acids: CATSEGTPYEQYF. DNA for the CDR3: TGTGCCACCAGCGAGGGGACACCCTACGAGCAGTACTTC.

The J gene is TRBJ2-3, the V gene TRBV7-9; 9 bases match TRBD2. Germline V gene data show CDR1 as SEHNR and CDR2 as FQNEAQ (reference sequence). Trimming at V came to 0 bases and at J to 6 bases, leaving 7 bases not matched to a gene. The CDR3 is 16 amino acids. The CDR3 nucleotides read TGTGCCAGCAGCTTAGCCCCAGCGGGAGGTGAGGATACGCAGTATTTT. This gives the protein CASSLAPAGGEDTQYF. Full variable domain (remainder filled in from reference TRBV7-9 and TRBJ2-3): DTGVSQNPRHKITKRGQNVTFRCDPISEHNRLYWYRQTLGQGPEFLTYFQNEAQLEKSRLLSDRFSAERPKGSFSTLEIQRTEQGDSAMYLCASSLAPAGGEDTQYFGPGTRLTVL.

This clone was seen a single time. The gene calls are TRBV5-1 and TRBJ2-7; 8 positions agree with TRBD2. The CDR3 sequence is 13 residues long. Germline CDR1 SGHRS, CDR2 YFSETQ. V dropped 1 base and J dropped 5; count of bases not matched to a gene: 2. CDR3 sequence (DNA): TGCGCCAGCAGCTTGCCCGGGGGGGACGAGCAGTACTTC. It translates to CASSLPGGDEQYF.